The clone carrying this T cell receptor beta chain has only a few counts. Its antigen is currently unknown. This sample is drawn from a study of T-cell memory formation after mild COVID-19. Germline V gene data show CDR1 as MGHRA and CDR2 as YSYEKL. The germline V and J ends were trimmed by 4 bases and 4 bases, with 10 bases remaining between them. The CDR3 runs to 13 residues. General study points: Of the contracting clones, CD4+ ones lay mainly in CM and EM, and CD8+ ones in EMRA. In second-wave clones peaking day 37, SARS-CoV-2 specificity remained unconfirmed.

MiXCR, applied by TCRdb to the 5' RACE reads, yields one record per CDR3 protein. Seen here are some 450,000 distinct CDR3 sequences, 20% observed once, and the top ten hold approximately 8.4%. Sequenced material: PBMCs or a T cell subset sorted from them (not recorded which). This chain connects TRBV4-1 to TRBJ1-1; D remains ambiguous. The source of this sequence is an adult woman who had mild COVID-19 (a few samples of this study predate the infection). Cell type and time point are not known. The CDR3 loop reads CASSLGASTEAFF. The CDR3 nucleotides read TGCGCCAGCAGCCTAGGTGCGAGCACTGAAGCTTTCTTT.